Shown below are 21 T cell receptor beta chains from a single sample sequenced in a study of cytomegalovirus exposure and HLA in healthy donors. PCR amplification relied on 60 Vbeta primers (plus 13 Jbeta primers). Assay used: immunoSEQ multiplex PCR; TCRdb lists only in-frame clones, some missing. The data show about 160,000 clones, with approximately 88% seen just once and 1.5% held by the top ten. The sample taken for sequencing was PBMCs. These receptors originate from a young woman in good health and CMV-seronegative.

The chain carries TRBV25-1 and TRBJ2-3, with D possibly being TRBD2 (6 bases). The germline V gene encodes CDR1 MGHDK and CDR2 SYGVNS. The CDR3 has 11 residues. Trimming left V 6 bases short and J 9 bases short, with 10 bases between. The CDR3, as DNA: TGTGCCAGCAGGGAGGGAGGCACGCAGTATTTT. This sequence encodes CASREGGTQYF.

The chain carries TRBV10-3 and TRBJ2-7; TRBD1 agrees at 10 bases. The V and J ends lost 2 bases and 2 bases, in that order; junction bases with no gene match: 3. Looked up from germline, CDR1 is ENHRY and CDR2 is SYGVKD. The CDR3 covers 15 residues. The chain's CDR3 is CAISEVDRGPYEQYF. CDR3 coding DNA: TGTGCCATCAGTGAGGTTGACAGGGGGCCCTACGAGCAGTACTTC.

This chain uses TRBV11-2 with TRBJ1-5; D gene unclear. In germline, CDR1 is SGHAT, CDR2 FQNNGV. V gave up 3 bases and J gave up 3 bases, with 6 bases separating them. The CDR3 consists of 13 residues. The CDR3 DNA reads TGTGCCAGCAGCTTTGAGCCCAATCAGCCCCAGCATTTT. It translates to CASSFEPNQPQHF.

V usage is TRBV27 and J usage is TRBJ2-1; a weak D match, TRBD1 (6 bases). The CDR3 loop spans 15 amino acids. The germline gives CDR1 MNHEY, CDR2 SMNVEV (reference sequence). V shed 5 bases and J shed 1 base, with 12 bases lying between them. The CDR3 nucleotides read TGTGCCAGCAGTCCCCTGGACAGATCCTACAATGAGCAGTTCTTC. The encoded protein is CASSPLDRSYNEQFF.

This clone was detected only once. V is TRBV19 and J is TRBJ1-3; no clear D. The CDR3 loop spans 14 amino acids. V lost 4 bases, J lost 0 bases, and 7 bases lay in between. In germline, CDR1 is LNHDA, CDR2 SQIVND (reference sequence). CDR3 region: CASSRSLSGNTIYF. The DNA for the CDR3 is TGTGCCAGTAGTAGAAGCCTCTCTGGAAACACCATATATTTT.

The chain recombines TRBV5-1 with TRBJ1-6; TRBD1 agrees at 9 bases. This CDR3 has 15 amino acids. Germline-derived CDR1 and CDR2 are SGHRS and YFSETQ. V lost 0 bases, J lost 10 bases, and 5 bases stayed unmatched. The CDR3 here is CASSLAGQGRSPLHF. CDR3 DNA sequence: TGCGCCAGCAGCTTGGCCGGACAGGGGCGATCACCCCTCCACTTT.

This rearrangement joins TRBV12-5 to TRBJ1-1, with D unclear. The CDR3 runs to 14 residues. The germline gives CDR1 LGHNT, CDR2 FRNRAP. V was trimmed by 4 bases and J by 3 bases, leaving 12 bases between them. The CDR3 loop reads CASGSPRVDTEAFF. In DNA, the CDR3 is TGTGCTAGTGGTTCCCCCCGGGTGGACACTGAAGCTTTCTTT.

The J gene is TRBJ1-2, the V gene TRBV6-1, with D maybe TRBD1 (5 bases). Germline V gene sequence: CDR1 MNHNS, CDR2 SASEGT. The CDR3 spans 11 residues. The V end lost 6 bases, the J end lost 4 bases, and 6 bases lay between the germline ends. The CDR3 coding sequence is TGTGCCAGCAGGACAGTCTATGGCTACACCTTC. Amino acid sequence: CASRTVYGYTF.

This chain links TRBV5-6 with TRBJ1-2; TRBD1 agrees at 9 bases. V lost 4 bases to trimming and J lost 6 bases; unmatched junction nucleotides: 7. This CDR3 contains 14 residues. Germline assignment: CDR1 SGHDT and CDR2 YYEEEE. The CDR3 coding sequence is TGTGCCAGCAGCCGCGGGACAGGGAAGGATGGCTACACCTTC. Its translation is CASSRGTGKDGYTF.

This clone has more than one count but fewer than ten. CDR3 DNA sequence: TGTGCCAGCAGCCCGAACCCCCGGGAAGTTCAGTATTTT. Translating it yields CASSPNPREVQYF. The chain recombines TRBV7-9 with TRBJ2-3, with D possibly TRBD2 on 5 matching bases. Trimming cost V 5 bases and J 12 bases, with 18 bases left between them. Germline V gene lookup returns CDR1 SEHNR and CDR2 FQNEAQ (reference sequence). The CDR3 is 13 amino acids.

The chain couples TRBV5-1 to TRBJ1-6; the match to TRBD1 covers 7 bases. In germline, CDR1 is SGHRS, CDR2 YFSETQ. J lost 9 bases, V lost 0 bases, and 6 bases had no gene match. CDR3 length: 15 amino acids. CDR3 sequence: CASSLDGRGSSPLHF. The CDR3 DNA follows: TGCGCCAGCAGCTTGGATGGCAGGGGGAGTTCACCCCTCCACTTT.

This clone came up once. The chain employs TRBV6-5 and TRBJ2-7, with a weak D call TRBD2 (6 bases). CDR1 is MNHEY and CDR2 is SVGAGI in the germline V gene. Trimming removed 5 bases from V and 3 bases from J, with 17 bases in between. The CDR3 is 15 residues long. CDR3 nucleotides: TGTGCCAGCAGTCCCTCGGGGGTTCGACTCTACGAGCAGTACTTC. Translating gives CASSPSGVRLYEQYF.

This chain's CDR3 is CASNQVSTGLNGYTF. The CDR3 DNA follows: TGTGCCAGTAATCAAGTATCGACAGGGCTGAATGGCTACACCTTC. This sequence joins TRBV19 and TRBJ1-2; 7 nucleotides agree with TRBD1. The CDR3 is 15 amino acids. J lost 6 bases, V lost 7 bases, and 14 bases had no gene match. CDR1 and CDR2 (germline): LNHDA, SQIVND (reference sequence).

The V gene is TRBV11-2, the J gene TRBJ1-6; D is uncertain. Germline CDR1 SGHAT, CDR2 FQNNGV. This CDR3 has 13 amino acids. Trimming pared 2 bases from V and 7 bases from J, leaving 6 bases between. For the CDR3, the DNA is TGTGCCAGCAGCTTATCCCAGAATTCACCCCTCCACTTT. The encoded protein is CASSLSQNSPLHF.

The V gene is TRBV28, the J gene TRBJ1-2; possible D gene TRBD1, 5 bases. Germline CDR1 and CDR2: MDHEN and SYDVKM. There are 14 residues in the CDR3. V was clipped by 2 bases and J by 2 bases, with 9 bases between them. CDR3 amino acids: CASSLTGGNYGYTF. The CDR3, as DNA: TGTGCCAGCAGTTTAACCGGGGGAAACTATGGCTACACCTTC.

In regard to this clone: At one of its ends the junction is not consistent with the germline gene, which may arise from a read error. The CDR3 sequence is CSATDRGKSNF. The CDR3 nucleotides read TGCAGTGCTACCGACAGGGGGAAGTCTAATTTT. The genes are TRBV20-1 and TRBJ1-1, with 9 bases lining up with TRBD1. In germline, CDR1 is DFQATT, CDR2 SNEGSKA (reference sequence). CDR3 length: 11 residues.

The chain uses TRBV19 and TRBJ1-1; tentatively, D is TRBD1 (5 bases). Trimming left V 3 bases short and J 0 bases short, with 20 bases between. There are 18 residues in the CDR3. CDR1 and CDR2 from the germline V gene are LNHDA and SQIVND (reference sequence). The CDR3 here is CASSIRPGWGMMNTEAFF. CDR3 sequence (DNA): TGTGCCAGTAGTATTCGCCCAGGGTGGGGTATGATGAACACTGAAGCTTTCTTT.

The V gene is TRBV18, the J gene TRBJ2-5, with D hard to call. The end of the DNA aligns better with TRBJ2-7, so the J call may be wrong. The V gene's germline CDR1 is KGHSH and CDR2 LQKENI. CDR3 length: 15 amino acids. The CDR3 protein is CASSPPAGTSYEQYF. CDR3 bases: TGTGCCAGCTCACCACCCGCAGGAACCTCCTACGAGCAGTACTTC.

The gene calls are TRBV6-5 and TRBJ2-6, with D unresolved. Deletions cut 6 bases from V and 1 base from J, with 4 bases between. Germline V CDR1 and CDR2: MNHEY, SVGAGI. The CDR3 contains 13 residues. The CDR3 coding sequence is TGTGCCAGCAGGAGATCTGGGGCCAACGTCCTGACTTTC. It encodes CASRRSGANVLTF.

The V gene is TRBV6-1, the J gene TRBJ2-7; 14 positions match TRBD2. V was clipped by 4 bases and J by 5 bases; unmatched bases: 4. Germline lookup yields CDR1 MNHNS and CDR2 SASEGT. CDR3 length equals 15 residues. The CDR3 loop is CASSGTSGGTDEQYF. The CDR3 DNA is TGTGCCAGCAGTGGGACTAGCGGGGGGACCGACGAGCAGTACTTC.

This chain links TRBV19 with TRBJ2-2; a weak D match, TRBD1 (6 bases). V lost 1 base, J lost 1 base, and 16 bases lay in between. CDR3 length equals 18 residues. The germline V gene has CDR1 LNHDA and CDR2 SQIVND (reference sequence). The CDR3 DNA reads TGTGCCAGTAGTATAGGGCAGGGACACCTTCTGAACACCGGGGAGCTGTTTTTT. Its protein product is CASSIGQGHLLNTGELFF.